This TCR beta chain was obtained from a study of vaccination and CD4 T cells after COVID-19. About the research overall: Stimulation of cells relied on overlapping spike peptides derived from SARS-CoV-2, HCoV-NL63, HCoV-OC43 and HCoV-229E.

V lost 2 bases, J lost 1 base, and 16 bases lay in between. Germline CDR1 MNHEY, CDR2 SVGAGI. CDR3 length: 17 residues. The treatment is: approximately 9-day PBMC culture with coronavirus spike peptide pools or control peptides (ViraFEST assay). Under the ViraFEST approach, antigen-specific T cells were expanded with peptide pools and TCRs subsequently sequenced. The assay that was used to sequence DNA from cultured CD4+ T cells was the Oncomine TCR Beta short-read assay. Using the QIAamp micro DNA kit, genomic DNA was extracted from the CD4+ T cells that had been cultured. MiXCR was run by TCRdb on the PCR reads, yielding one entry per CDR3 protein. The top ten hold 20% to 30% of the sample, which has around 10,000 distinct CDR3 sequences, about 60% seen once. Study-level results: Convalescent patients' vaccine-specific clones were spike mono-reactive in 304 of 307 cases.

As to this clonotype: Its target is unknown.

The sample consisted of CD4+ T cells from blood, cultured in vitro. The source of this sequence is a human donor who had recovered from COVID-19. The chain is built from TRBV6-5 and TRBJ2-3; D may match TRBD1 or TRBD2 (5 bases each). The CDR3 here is CASSYLRGTRGTDTQYF. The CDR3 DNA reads TGTGCCAGCAGTTACCTGAGGGGCACTCGTGGCACAGATACGCAGTATTTT.